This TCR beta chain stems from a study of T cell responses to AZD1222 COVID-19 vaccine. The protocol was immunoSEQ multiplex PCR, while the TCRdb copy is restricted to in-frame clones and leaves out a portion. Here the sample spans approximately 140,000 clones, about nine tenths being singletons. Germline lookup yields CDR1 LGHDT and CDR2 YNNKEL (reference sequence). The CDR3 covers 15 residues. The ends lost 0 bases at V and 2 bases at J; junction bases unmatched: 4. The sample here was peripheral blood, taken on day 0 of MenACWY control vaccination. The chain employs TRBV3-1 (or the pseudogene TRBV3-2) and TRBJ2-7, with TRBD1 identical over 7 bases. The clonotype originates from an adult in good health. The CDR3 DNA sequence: TGTGCCAGCAGCCAAGAGTGGGACAGAGCCTACGAGCAGTACTTC. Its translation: CASSQEWDRAYEQYF.